One T cell receptor beta chain is described in this entry. This clonotype was recorded a few times. What antigen it recognizes has not been identified. No clone much larger than this one lies a single base away; base qualities are absent. The CDR3 numbers 15 residues from cysteine through phenylalanine. CDR3 DNA only is kept here, 45 bases in frame from base 1. For CDR1 and CDR2, the germline V gene lists MRHNA and SNTAGT. V is reduced by 5 bases and J by 4 bases, leaving a spacing of 18 bases between them. In the paper's terms, the time point label means: newly diagnosed GD, antithyroid drugs for less than 3 months. For both TCR sequencing and RNA sequencing, RNA was extracted from PBMCs in TRIzol. The diagnosis of Graves' disease followed American Thyroid Association guidelines. The patients came from an endocrinology department in Xi'an, China. Each patient gave 9 to 10 milliliters of peripheral blood, collected in an EDTA anticoagulant tube. Ficoll Paque Plus density gradient separation was used to isolate PBMCs, and no further T cell sorting was performed. An Agilent 2100 Bioanalyzer and agarose gel were used to check RNA quality, and a NanoDrop 2000 was used to measure RNA concentration.

This sample is drawn from a study of regulatory T cells in long-lasting Graves disease (dated by TCRdb to the early 2020s). Notes on the research overall: In the newly diagnosed Graves' disease group, patients had been taking antithyroid drugs for less than 3 months. This study used TCR sequencing and RNA sequencing of peripheral blood to compare persistent Graves' disease patients against newly diagnosed Graves' disease patients. The study was registered as a clinical trial and conducted in China. A total of approximately 35 samples underwent TCR sequencing: some 13 from persistent and around 20 from newly diagnosed Graves' disease patients. Beyond this particular receptor, the publication reports: More public clonotypes were shared among persistent patients (fewer than 3,000) than among newly diagnosed patients (more than 900). Because the primary lesion, thyroid tissue, could not be accessed, the study looked at peripheral blood alone. Persistent disease showed preferential use of TRBV28, TRBJ1-2 and TRBJ2-5, whereas newly diagnosed disease favored TRBV20-1 and TRBJ2-1. Sequencing and analysis were restricted to the TCR beta chain. As a limitation, the authors acknowledged that the small sample size may reduce accuracy. Compared with newly diagnosed patients, patients with persistent Graves' disease had lower TCR Shannon entropy and fewer highly expanded clones, which suggests clonal expansion.

The protocol used for the library was multiplex PCR. Sequencing was carried out with an Illumina HiSeq 4000. CDR3 regions were amplified by Arm-PCR with iRepertoire HTBI primers to construct TCR beta libraries. Gel purification was performed on PCR products prior to sequencing. The source study handled its data this way. Across samples, 60 to 75 TRBV and 14 TRBJ segments were identified and used for gene usage analysis of CDR3 amino acid clonotypes. COPE and FqMerger were used to merge the filtered high-quality paired reads into contigs. BLAST was used to align contigs to the IMGT TRBV, TRBD and TRBJ reference genes, and CDR3 was defined following IMGT. Highly expanded clones were defined as clonotypes with a frequency above 0.1%. Repertoire diversity was measured by Shannon entropy, and V-J evenness by the Gini coefficient. Public clonotypes were defined as clonotypes shared by more than one individual. The public sequencing data were trimmed at Q25 with fastp and processed into clonotypes with MiXCR by TCRdb, which kept only in-frame beta chains. CDR3 protein duplicates are merged, each entry listing the most common genes and DNA. The V and J calls here are based on TCRdb, not the publication. The sample records a few hundred thousand distinct CDR3 sequences, roughly 10% of which are singletons. The top ten constitute approximately 17% of the sample.

This sample was also put to use in a study of T cells in Graves' hyperthyroidism and ophthalmopathy. Looking at the second paper: Graves' hyperthyroidism was defined as stable when no progression to ophthalmopathy occurred over 18 months of follow-up. Hyperthyroidism patients were newly diagnosed, had a disease duration of under 2 months, and were aged 18 to 65 years. Any patient with an uncontrolled infection, another autoimmune disease, pregnancy or lactation was excluded. Diagnoses were based on clinical symptoms, serum thyroxine and TRAb, thyroid ultrasound and orbital computed tomography. The TCR CDR3 was subjected to a first round of RT-PCR using the HTBI primer set and the Qiagen OneStep RT-PCR kit. Blood samples also contained most of the expanded thyroid clonotypes (frequency above 0.001), which suggests that blood repertoires may reflect thyroid immune responses. A 13 V-J signature model separated ophthalmopathy from stable hyperthyroidism, with around 88% sensitivity and 81% to 83% specificity in cross-validation and 80%/75% in testing. In validation, progression to ophthalmopathy was predicted by the model with 70.59% sensitivity and about 72% specificity, a median of approximately 6.5 months before onset. To identify distinguishing TCR V-J signatures, a discovery cohort of around 100 patients was used, comprising 40 to 45 with Graves' ophthalmopathy and some 60 with stable Graves' hyperthyroidism. Whether ophthalmopathy could be predicted prospectively was tested in an independent validation cohort made up of about 20 hyperthyroidism patients plus 17 patients who later progressed to ophthalmopathy. The 85 to 100 discovery patients were randomly split 7:3 into training and test sets. In addition, the study compared T-cell repertoires in thyroid tissue and in blood from six Graves' hyperthyroidism patients. After sampling, hyperthyroidism patients received methimazole starting at 30 mg daily, and ophthalmopathy patients received high-dose intravenous methylprednisolone. Libraries were constructed in a second round of multiplex PCR, after which size selection and purification were performed. Paired-end sequencing of the libraries was performed with 100 bp reads on an Illumina HiSeq2000. SOAPnuke was used to process the raw data, throwing out any read that contained adapters or uncalled bases, had a mean Phred below 15, or lacked an exact constant-primer or identifier match. COPE v1.2.5 was used to merge high-quality paired reads, and clonotypes were defined as unique nucleotide sequences. Clonotypes were aligned to IMGT TRBV, TRBD and TRBJ reference segments using MiTCR v1.1. The analysis was restricted to V-J combinations with a frequency above 0.0001, which together covered roughly 99% of the repertoires. A TCS score was defined as the ratio between F50 (clonal expansion) and ExV (chaos), using BLOSUM62-based TCRdist between CDR3 peptides within each V-J. Welch's t-statistics and random forest reduced roughly 540 V-J features to 10 to 15, which were used in a naive Bayes classifier (R e1071). No statistical method was used to set the sample size in advance, and investigators knew the group allocation. The paper describes TCR Vbeta CDR3 sequencing of about 140 peripheral blood samples, made up of some 42 ophthalmopathy patients, approximately 76 hyperthyroidism patients and 17 progressor patients.

The TCR comes from a woman aged 18-29 years with Graves disease. Donor details come from another sample of the same person, matched by shared clones. The input for sequencing was peripheral blood mononuclear cells (PBMCs), taken at new diagnosis, from a patient treated with antithyroid drugs. Rearrangement joined TRBV6-4 to TRBJ2-7, with TRBD2 perhaps the D gene, on 5 matching bases. The CDR3 protein is CASSLLVARGYEQYF. The DNA is TGTGCCAGCAGTCTCCTAGTAGCGCGCGGGTACGAGCAGTACTTC.